This T cell receptor beta chain was identified during a study of STAT5B mutations in CD4+ large granular lymphocyte leukemia. Repertoires were generated with immunoSEQ multiplex PCR, while TCRdb's copy carries only in-frame clones and drops some. The table has over 35,000 clones, 80% to 90% seen once; the top ten hold about 3.8%. Trimming stripped 3 bases from V and 8 bases from J, with 14 bases between. There are 13 residues in the CDR3. Looked up from germline, CDR1 is MNHEY and CDR2 is SVGAGI. This receptor was obtained from a human donor in good health. The chain has TRBV6-5 and TRBJ2-7; weak D call: TRBD2 (6 bases). The sequenced material came from CD4+ T cells from blood buffy coats. The CDR3 DNA reads TGTGCCAGCAGTTATGACGGGACTGGCAAGCAGTACTTC. Amino acids: CASSYDGTGKQYF.